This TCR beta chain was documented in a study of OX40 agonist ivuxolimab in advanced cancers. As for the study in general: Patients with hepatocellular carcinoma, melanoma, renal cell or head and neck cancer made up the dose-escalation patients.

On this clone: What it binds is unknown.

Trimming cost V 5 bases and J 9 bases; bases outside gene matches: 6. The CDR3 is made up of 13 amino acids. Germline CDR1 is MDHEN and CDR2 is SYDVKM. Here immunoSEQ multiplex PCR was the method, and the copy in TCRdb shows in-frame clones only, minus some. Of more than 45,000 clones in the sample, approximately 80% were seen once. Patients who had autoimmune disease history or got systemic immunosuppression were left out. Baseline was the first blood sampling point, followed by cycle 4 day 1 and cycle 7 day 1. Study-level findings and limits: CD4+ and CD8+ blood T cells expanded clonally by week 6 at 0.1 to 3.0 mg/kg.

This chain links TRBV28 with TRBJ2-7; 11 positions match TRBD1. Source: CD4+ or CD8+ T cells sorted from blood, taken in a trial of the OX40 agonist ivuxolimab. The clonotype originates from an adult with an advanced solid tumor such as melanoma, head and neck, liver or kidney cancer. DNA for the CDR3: TGTGCCAGCAGTCCCCCCGGGACAGGGGGGCAGTACTTC. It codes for CASSPPGTGGQYF.